This TCR beta chain was found in a study of T cells in localized non-small cell lung cancer. On this clone itself: Its specificity is unknown.

Method: immunoSEQ multiplex PCR; TCRdb's copy keeps in-frame clones and lacks some. The sample has about 40,000 clones; around 81% are singletons. Findings of the study overall: Of the top 100 tumor clones, median roughly 55 were in adjacent lung, around 28 among its top 100. Sequencing, confined to only one tumor region, leaves heterogeneity possible. Uninvolved nearby lung showed the greatest T cell clonality, exceeding that found in tumor.

Trimming removed 4 bases at V and 10 bases at J, with 11 bases between. CDR3 length equals 12 residues. Germline-derived CDR1 and CDR2 are SGDLS and YYNGEE. Sample: peripheral blood mononuclear cells, taken before any cancer treatment. This receptor was taken from a male donor at least 60 years old with stage II lung adenocarcinoma. The chain combines TRBV9 with TRBJ1-4; D is possibly TRBD1 (5 bases). The CDR3 here is CASSPGGGKLFF. The DNA for the CDR3 is TGTGCCAGCAGCCCCGGGGGTGGAAAACTGTTTTTT.